This T cell receptor beta chain emerged from a study of technical replicates of blood from a handful of donors. The table came from immunoSEQ multiplex PCR; TCRdb's copy has only in-frame clones and leaves some out. The table records about 85,000 clones, about 95% of them present only once. Germline lookup yields CDR1 MGHRA and CDR2 YSYEKL. The J segment lost 3 bases and the V segment lost 3 bases, leaving 2 bases of the junction unmatched. The CDR3 totals 14 residues. The chain carries TRBV4-1 and TRBJ1-2, with 9 bases fitting TRBD1. The TCR sequence derives from a human donor in good health. The specimen sequenced was T cells isolated from PBMCs. The CDR3 here is CASSQGTGHYGYTF. The CDR3 DNA follows: TGCGCCAGCAGCCAGGGGACAGGGCACTATGGCTACACCTTC.